Below are 2 T cell receptor beta chains sequenced from a single sample in a study of T cell responses to AZD1222 COVID-19 vaccine. Here immunoSEQ multiplex PCR was the method, and the copy in TCRdb shows in-frame clones only, minus some. This table has 85,000 to 120,000 clones, less than 95% appearing once. The sequences come from peripheral blood, collected 28 days after the second AZD1222 dose. Receptors were obtained from an adult who received the AZD1222 COVID-19 vaccine.

The V and J genes are TRBV29-1 and TRBJ2-2; TRBD2 is a possible D gene (6 bases). The CDR3 runs to 15 residues. Germline lookup yields CDR1 SQVTM and CDR2 ANQGSEA. V shed 6 bases and J shed 6 bases, with 20 bases lying between them. The CDR3 protein is CSVTSRYPHAGELFF. For the CDR3, the DNA is TGCAGCGTGACTAGTAGGTATCCCCATGCCGGGGAGCTGTTTTTT.

The chain recombines TRBV4-3 with TRBJ2-3, with 9 bases matching TRBD2. Germline CDR1 is LGHNA and CDR2 is YSLEER. The CDR3 spans 18 residues. With 0 bases clipped from V and 2 bases from J, the junction kept 9 bases outside the gene matches. CDR3 residues: CASSQEGLAGAFTDTQYF. Here the CDR3 DNA reads TGCGCCAGCAGCCAAGAGGGCTTAGCGGGGGCCTTCACAGATACGCAGTATTTT.